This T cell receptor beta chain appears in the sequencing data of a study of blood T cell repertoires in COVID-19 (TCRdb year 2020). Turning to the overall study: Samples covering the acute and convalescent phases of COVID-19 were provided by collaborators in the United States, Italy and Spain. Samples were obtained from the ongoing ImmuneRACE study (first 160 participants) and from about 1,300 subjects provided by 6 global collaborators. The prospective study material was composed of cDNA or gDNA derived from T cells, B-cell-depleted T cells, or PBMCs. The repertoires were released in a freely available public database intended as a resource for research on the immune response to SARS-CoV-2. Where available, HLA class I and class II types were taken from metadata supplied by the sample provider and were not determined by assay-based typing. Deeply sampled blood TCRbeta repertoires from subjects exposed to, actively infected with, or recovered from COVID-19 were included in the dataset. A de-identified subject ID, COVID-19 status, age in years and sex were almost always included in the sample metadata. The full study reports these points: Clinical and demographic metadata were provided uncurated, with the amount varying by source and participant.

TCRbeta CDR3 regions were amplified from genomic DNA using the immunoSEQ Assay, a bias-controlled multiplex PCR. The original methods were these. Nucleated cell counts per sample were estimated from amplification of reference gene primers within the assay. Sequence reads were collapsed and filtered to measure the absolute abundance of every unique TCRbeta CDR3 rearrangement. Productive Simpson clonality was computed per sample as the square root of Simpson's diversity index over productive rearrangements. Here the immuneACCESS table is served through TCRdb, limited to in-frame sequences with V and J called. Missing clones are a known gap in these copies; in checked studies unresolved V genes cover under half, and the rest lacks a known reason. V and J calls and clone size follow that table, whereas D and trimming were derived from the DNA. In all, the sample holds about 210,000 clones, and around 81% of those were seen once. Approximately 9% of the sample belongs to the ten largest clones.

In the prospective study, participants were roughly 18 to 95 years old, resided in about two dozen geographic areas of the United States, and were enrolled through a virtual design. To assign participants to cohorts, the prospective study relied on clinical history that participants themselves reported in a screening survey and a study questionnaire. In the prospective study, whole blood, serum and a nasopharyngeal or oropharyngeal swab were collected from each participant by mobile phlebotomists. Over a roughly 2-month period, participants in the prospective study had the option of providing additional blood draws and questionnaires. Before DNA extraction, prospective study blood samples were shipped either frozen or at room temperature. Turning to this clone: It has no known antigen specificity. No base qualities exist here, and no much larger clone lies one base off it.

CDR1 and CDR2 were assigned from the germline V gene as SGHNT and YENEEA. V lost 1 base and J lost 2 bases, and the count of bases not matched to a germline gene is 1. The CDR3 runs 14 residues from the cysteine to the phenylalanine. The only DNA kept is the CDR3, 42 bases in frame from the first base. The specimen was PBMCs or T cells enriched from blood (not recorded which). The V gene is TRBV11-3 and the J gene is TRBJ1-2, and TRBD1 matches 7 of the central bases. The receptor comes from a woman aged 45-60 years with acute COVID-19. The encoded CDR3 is CASSLGRGNYGYTF. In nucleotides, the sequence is TGTGCCAGCAGCTTAGGCAGGGGGAACTATGGCTACACCTTC.